This T cell receptor (beta chain) was found in a study of human T cells and chemical hapten exposure. What the library attached to individual cDNA molecules were unique molecular identifiers. TCRdb re-derived calls from the RACE reads in MiXCR, one entry per CDR3 protein. The sample lists about 39,000 distinct CDR3 sequences; about 13% were seen once. Germline V gene lookup returns CDR1 KGHSH and CDR2 LQKENI. Trimming pared 1 base from V and 6 bases from J, leaving 13 bases between. The length of the CDR3 is 14 residues. Time point reported: patch test 3, about 24 weeks after DPC sensitization. The treatment denotes: therapeutic diphenylcyclopropenone sensitization with weekly scalp DPC. Extraction of total RNA was performed on unfractionated whole blood. Blood draws came before every patch-test application. This clonotype appeared many times. Its antigen remains unknown. Overall study results and limits: There were significantly more large CDR3 similarity clusters among expanded TCRs than among controls.

V and J are TRBV18 and TRBJ2-7; tentative D call: TRBD2 (5 bases). The sequencing here drew on whole blood, taken in connection with sensitization to the hapten diphenylcyclopropenone (DPC). This sequence originates from a middle-aged woman with alopecia areata. Some clones in this sample may be carry-over from other donors' samples. This CDR3 reads CASSPRGNPSEQYF. The CDR3 nucleotides read TGTGCCAGCTCACCACGAGGGAACCCTTCCGAGCAGTACTTC. Supplemented by reference TRBV18 and TRBJ2-7, the full variable domain reads NAGVMQNPRHLVRRRGQEARLRCSPMKGHSHVYWYRQLPEEGLKFMVYLQKENIIDESGMPKERFSAEFPKEGPSILRIQQVVRGDSAAYFCASSPRGNPSEQYFGPGTRLTVT.